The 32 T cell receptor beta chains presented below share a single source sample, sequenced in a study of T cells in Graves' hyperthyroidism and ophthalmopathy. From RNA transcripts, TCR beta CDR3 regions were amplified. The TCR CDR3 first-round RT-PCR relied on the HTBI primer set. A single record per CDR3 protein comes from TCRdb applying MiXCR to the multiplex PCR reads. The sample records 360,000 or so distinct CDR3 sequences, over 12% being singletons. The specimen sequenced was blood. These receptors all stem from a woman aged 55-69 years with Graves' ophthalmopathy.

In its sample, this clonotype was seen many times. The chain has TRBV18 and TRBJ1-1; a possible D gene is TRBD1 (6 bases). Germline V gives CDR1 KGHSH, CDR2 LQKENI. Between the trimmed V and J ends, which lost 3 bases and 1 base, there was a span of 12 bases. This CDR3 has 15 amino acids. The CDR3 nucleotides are TGTGCCAGCTCACCCGGGACATTTAAGAACACTGAAGCTTTCTTT. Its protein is CASSPGTFKNTEAFF.

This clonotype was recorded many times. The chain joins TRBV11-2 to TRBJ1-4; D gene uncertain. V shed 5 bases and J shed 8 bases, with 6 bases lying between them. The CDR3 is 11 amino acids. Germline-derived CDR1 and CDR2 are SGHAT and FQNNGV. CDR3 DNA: TGTGCCAGCAGCACCAGGGAAAAACTGTTTTTT. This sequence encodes CASSTREKLFF.

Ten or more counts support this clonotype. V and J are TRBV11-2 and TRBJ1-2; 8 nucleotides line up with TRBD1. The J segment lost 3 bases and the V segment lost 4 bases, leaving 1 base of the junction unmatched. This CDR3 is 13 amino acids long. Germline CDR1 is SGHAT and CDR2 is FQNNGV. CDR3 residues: CASSWDRYYGYTF. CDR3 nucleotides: TGTGCCAGCAGCTGGGACAGGTACTATGGCTACACCTTC.

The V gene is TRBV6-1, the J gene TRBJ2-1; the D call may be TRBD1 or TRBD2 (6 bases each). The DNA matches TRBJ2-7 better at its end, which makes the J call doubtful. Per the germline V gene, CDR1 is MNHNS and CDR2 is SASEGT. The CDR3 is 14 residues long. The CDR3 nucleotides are TGTGCCAGCAGTGGAGTGAGGGGGGCGAATGAGCAGTACTTC. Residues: CASSGVRGANEQYF.

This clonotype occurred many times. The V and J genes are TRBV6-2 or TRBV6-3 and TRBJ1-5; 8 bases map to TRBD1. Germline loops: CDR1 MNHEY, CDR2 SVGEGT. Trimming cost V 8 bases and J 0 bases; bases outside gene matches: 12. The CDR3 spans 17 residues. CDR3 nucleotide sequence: TGTGCCAGCCCCGGTCTGAGACAGGGGAATAGCAATCAGCCCCAGCATTTT. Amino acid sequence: CASPGLRQGNSNQPQHF.

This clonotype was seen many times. CDR3 sequence reads: CASSLEWGADTQYF. The CDR3 coding sequence is TGCGCCAGCAGCTTGGAGTGGGGGGCAGATACGCAGTATTTT. The chain is built from TRBV5-1 and TRBJ2-3; D is perhaps TRBD2 (6 bases). V was trimmed by 0 bases and J by 4 bases, leaving 9 bases between them. The CDR3 length is 14 residues. Germline V lookup: CDR1 SGHRS, CDR2 YFSETQ.

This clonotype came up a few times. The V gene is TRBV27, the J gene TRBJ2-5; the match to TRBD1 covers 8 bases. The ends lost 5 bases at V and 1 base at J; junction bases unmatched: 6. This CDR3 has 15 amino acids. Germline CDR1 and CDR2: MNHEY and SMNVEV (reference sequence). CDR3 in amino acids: CASSHGQGIQETQYF. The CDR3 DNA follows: TGTGCCAGCAGTCACGGACAGGGCATCCAAGAGACCCAGTACTTC.

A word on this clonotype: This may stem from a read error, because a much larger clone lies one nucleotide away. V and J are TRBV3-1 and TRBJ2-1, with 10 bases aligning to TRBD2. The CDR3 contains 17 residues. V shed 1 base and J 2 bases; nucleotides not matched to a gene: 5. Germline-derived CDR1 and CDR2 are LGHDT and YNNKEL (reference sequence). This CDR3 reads CASSQGVGLATYNEQFF. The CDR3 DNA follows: TGTGCCAGCAGCCAAGGTGTGGGACTAGCGACCTACAATGAGCAGTTCTTC.

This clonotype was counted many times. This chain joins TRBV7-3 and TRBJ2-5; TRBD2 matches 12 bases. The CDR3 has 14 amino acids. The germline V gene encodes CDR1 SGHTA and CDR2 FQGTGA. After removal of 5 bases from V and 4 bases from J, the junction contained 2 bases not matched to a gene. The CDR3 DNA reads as TGTGCCAGCAGCATGGGACTAGCGGGAGAGACCCAGTACTTC. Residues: CASSMGLAGETQYF.

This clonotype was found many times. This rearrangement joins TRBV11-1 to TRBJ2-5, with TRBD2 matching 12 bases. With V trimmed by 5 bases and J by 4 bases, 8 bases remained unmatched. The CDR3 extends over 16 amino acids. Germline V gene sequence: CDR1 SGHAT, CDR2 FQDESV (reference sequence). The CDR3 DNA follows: TGTGCCAGCAGCGCGCCGGGACTAGCGGGCGGAGAGACCCAGTACTTC. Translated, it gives CASSAPGLAGGETQYF.

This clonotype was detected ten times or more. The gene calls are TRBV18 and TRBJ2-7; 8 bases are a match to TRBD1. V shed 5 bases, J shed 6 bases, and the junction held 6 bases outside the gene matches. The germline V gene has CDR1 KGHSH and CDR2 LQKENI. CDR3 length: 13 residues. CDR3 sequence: CASSSDRAAEQYF. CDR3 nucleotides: TGTGCCAGCTCATCGGACAGGGCTGCCGAGCAGTACTTC. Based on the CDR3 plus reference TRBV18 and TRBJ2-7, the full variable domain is NAGVMQNPRHLVRRRGQEARLRCSPMKGHSHVYWYRQLPEEGLKFMVYLQKENIIDESGMPKERFSAEFPKEGPSILRIQQVVRGDSAAYFCASSSDRAAEQYFGPGTRLTVT.

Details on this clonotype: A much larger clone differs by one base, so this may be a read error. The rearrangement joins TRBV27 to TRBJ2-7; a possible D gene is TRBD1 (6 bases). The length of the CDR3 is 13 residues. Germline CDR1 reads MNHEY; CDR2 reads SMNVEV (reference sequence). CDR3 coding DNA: TGTGCCAGCAGCTCAGGGGTTGCCTACGGGCAGTACTTC. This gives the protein CASSSGVAYGQYF.

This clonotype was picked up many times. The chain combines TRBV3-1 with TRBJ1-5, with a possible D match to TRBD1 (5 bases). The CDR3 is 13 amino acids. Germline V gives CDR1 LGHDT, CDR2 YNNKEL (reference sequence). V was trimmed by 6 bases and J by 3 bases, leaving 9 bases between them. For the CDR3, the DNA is TGTGCCAGCAGTTCGGGGCACAATCAGCCCCAGCATTTT. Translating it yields CASSSGHNQPQHF.

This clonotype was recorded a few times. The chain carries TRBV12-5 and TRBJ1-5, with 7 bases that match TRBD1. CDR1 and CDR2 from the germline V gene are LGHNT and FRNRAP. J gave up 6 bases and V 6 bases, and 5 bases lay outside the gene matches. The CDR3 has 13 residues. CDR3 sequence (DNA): TGTGCTAGTGGGGCGACAGGGCTTCAGCCCCAGCATTTT. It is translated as CASGATGLQPQHF.

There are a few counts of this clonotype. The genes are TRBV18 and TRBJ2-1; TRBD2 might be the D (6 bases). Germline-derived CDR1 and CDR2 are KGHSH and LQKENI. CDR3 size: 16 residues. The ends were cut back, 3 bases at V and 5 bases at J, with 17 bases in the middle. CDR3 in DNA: TGTGCCAGCTCACCTAAAAGACTAGTAGGACACAATGAGCAGTTCTTC. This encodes CASSPKRLVGHNEQFF.

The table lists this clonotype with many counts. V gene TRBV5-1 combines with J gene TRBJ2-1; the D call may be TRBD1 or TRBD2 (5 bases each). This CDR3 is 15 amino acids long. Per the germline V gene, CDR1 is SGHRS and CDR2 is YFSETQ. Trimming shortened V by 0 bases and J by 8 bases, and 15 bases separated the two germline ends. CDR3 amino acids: CASSLEGPGLDEQFF. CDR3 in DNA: TGCGCCAGCAGCTTGGAGGGACCTGGGTTGGATGAGCAGTTCTTC.

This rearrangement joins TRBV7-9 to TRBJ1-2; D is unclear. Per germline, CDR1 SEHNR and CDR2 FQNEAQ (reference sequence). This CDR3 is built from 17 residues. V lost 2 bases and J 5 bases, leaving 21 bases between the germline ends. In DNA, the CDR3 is TGTGCCAGCAGCTTATATCCCGAGGCGGTCAGATCGTATGGCTACACCTTC. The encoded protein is CASSLYPEAVRSYGYTF.

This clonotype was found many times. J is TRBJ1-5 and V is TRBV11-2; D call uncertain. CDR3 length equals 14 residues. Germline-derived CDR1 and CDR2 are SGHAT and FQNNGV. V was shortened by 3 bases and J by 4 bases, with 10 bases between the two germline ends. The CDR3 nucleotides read TGTGCCAGCAGCTTTTTACCGGGGAATCAGCCCCAGCATTTT. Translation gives CASSFLPGNQPQHF.

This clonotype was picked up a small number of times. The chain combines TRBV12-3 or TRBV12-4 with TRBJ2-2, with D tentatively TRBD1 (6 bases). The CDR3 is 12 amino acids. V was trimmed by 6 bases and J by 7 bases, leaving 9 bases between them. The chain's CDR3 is CASRQGRGELFF. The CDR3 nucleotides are TGTGCCAGCAGACAGGGACGCGGGGAGCTGTTTTTT.

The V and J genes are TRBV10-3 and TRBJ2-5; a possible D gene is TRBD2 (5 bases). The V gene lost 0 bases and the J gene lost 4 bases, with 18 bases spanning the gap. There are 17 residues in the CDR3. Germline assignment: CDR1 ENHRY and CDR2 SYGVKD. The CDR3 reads CAISESNRGRRRETQYF. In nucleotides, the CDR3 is TGTGCCATCAGTGAGTCCAACCGGGGTCGCCGCCGAGAGACCCAGTACTTC.

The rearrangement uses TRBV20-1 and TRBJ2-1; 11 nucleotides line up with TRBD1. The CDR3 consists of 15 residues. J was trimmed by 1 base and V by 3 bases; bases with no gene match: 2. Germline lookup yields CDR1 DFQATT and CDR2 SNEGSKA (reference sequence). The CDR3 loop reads CSARGTGGSYNEQFF. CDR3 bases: TGCAGTGCTAGGGGGACAGGGGGTTCCTACAATGAGCAGTTCTTC.

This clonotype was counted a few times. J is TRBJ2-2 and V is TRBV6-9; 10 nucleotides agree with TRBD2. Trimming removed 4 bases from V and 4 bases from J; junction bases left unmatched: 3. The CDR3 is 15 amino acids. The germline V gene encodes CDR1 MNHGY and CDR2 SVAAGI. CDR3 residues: CASSWRLAGTGELFF. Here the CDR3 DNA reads TGTGCCAGCAGTTGGAGACTAGCGGGCACCGGGGAGCTGTTTTTT.

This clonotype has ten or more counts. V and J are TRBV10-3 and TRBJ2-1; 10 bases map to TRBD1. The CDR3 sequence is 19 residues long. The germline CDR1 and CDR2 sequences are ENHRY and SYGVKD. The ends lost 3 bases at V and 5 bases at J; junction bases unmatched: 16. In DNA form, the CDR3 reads TGTGCCATCAGTGAACCGGGACAGGGGTTGTGGCGGAAAAACAATGAGCAGTTCTTC. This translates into CAISEPGQGLWRKNNEQFF.

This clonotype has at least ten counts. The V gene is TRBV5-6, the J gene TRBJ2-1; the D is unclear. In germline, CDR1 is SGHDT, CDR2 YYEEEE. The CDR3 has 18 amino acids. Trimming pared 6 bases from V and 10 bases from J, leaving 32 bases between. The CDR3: CASTPAGGNRNPAGEQFF. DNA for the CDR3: TGTGCCAGCACTCCGGCCGGTGGGAACCGCAATCCTGCTGGGGAGCAGTTCTTC.

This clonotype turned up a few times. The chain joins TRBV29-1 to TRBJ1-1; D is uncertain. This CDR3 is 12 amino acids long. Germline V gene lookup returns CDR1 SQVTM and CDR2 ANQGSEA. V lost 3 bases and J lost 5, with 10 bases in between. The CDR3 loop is CSVDGEGTEAFF. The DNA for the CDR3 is TGCAGCGTTGATGGTGAGGGAACTGAAGCTTTCTTT.

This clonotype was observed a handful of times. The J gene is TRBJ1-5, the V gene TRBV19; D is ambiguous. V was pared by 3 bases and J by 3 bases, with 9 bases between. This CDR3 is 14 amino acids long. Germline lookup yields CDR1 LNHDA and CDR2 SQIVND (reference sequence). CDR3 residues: CASSIGDLNQPQHF. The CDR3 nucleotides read TGTGCCAGTAGTATTGGTGACCTCAATCAGCCCCAGCATTTT.

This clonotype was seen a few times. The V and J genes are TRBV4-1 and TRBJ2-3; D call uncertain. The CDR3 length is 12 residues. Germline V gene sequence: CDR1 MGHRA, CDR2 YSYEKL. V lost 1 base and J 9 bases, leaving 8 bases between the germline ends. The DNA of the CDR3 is TGCGCCAGCAGCCAAGGGTTAGGAACGCAGTATTTT. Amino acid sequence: CASSQGLGTQYF.

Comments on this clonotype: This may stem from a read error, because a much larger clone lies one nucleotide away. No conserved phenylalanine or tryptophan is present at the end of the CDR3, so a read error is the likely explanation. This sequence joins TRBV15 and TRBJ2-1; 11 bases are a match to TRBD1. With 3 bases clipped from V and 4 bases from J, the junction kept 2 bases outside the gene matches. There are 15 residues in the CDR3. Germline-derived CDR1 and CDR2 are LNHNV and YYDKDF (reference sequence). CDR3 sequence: CATSSRDRGYNEQFL. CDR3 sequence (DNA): TGTGCCACCAGCAGCCGGGACAGGGGGTACAATGAGCAGTTCCTC.

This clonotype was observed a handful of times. In DNA, the CDR3 is TGTGCCAGCCAGGACAGGGGCTCCTACAATGAGCAGTTCTTC. Its protein is CASQDRGSYNEQFF. The gene calls are TRBV25-1 and TRBJ2-1; 9 bases agree with TRBD1. There are 14 residues in the CDR3. Germline CDR1 reads MGHDK; CDR2 reads SYGVNS. Trimming at V came to 8 bases and at J to 0 bases, leaving 2 bases not matched to a gene. The entire variable domain, with the rest obtained from reference TRBV25-1 and TRBJ2-1, is as follows: EADIYQTPRYLVIGTGKKITLECSQTMGHDKMYWYQQDPGMELHLIHYSYGVNSTEKGDLSSESTVSRIRTEHFPLTLESARPSHTSQYLCASQDRGSYNEQFFGPGTRLTVL.

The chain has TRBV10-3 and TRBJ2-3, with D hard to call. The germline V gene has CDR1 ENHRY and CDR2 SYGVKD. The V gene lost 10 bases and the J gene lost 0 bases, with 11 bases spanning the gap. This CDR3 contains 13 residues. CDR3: CASQGSSTDTQYF. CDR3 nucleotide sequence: TGTGCCAGCCAAGGATCTAGCACAGATACGCAGTATTTT.

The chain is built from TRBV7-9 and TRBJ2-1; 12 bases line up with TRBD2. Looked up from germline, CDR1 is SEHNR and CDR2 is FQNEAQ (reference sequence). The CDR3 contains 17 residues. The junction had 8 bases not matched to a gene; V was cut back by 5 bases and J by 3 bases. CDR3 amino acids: CASSPRGGLAGYNEQFF. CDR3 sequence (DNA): TGTGCCAGCAGCCCAAGGGGGGGACTAGCGGGCTACAATGAGCAGTTCTTC.

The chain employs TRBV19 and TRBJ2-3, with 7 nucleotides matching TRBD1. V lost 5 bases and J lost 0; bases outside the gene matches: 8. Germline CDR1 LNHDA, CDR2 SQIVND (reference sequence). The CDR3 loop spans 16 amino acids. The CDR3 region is CASSPRGHGSTDTQYF. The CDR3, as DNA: TGTGCCAGTAGTCCGAGGGGGCACGGTAGCACAGATACGCAGTATTTT.